This TCR beta chain was sequenced for a study of cytomegalovirus exposure and HLA in healthy donors. Study observations and caveats: TCR beta V segments were, for the most part, productive about 90% or about 30% of the time in an earlier analysis.

V lost 1 base and J lost 7, with 16 bases in between. CDR3 size: 15 residues. In germline, CDR1 is SQVTM, CDR2 ANQGSEA. The PCR ran on 60 Vbeta and 13 Jbeta primers. Sequencing was performed with immunoSEQ multiplex PCR; in TCRdb, only in-frame clones are kept and a portion is missing. The specimen's table records some 200,000 clones. Concerning this clone: The antigen is not known.

This chain connects TRBV29-1 to TRBJ2-2; D might be TRBD2 (6 bases). The receptor comes from a young woman in good health and CMV-seropositive. The sequencing input was PBMCs. CDR3 coding DNA: TGCAGCGTTGAAGGAAGGGCGGGAAGGATCGGGGAGCTGTTTTTT. This codes for CSVEGRAGRIGELFF.